The 26 T cell receptor beta chains reported below all come from one sample, sequenced in a study of response to subunit inactivated influenza vaccine. TCRdb itself ran the RT-PCR reads through MiXCR, one entry per CDR3 protein. The table records under 550,000 distinct CDR3 sequences, roughly 7.6% of them present only once. The sample was PBMCs from blood, taken 23 to 25 months after vaccination. Receptor source: a man between 50 and 75 years old who received an inactivated influenza vaccine.

A few counts support this clonotype. The chain combines TRBV5-1 with TRBJ1-5; the D is unclear. Trimming removed 0 bases at V and 2 bases at J, with 9 bases between. The V gene's germline CDR1 is SGHRS and CDR2 YFSETQ. The CDR3 loop spans 15 amino acids. This CDR3 is CASSLDGWGNQPQHF. CDR3 coding DNA: TGCGCCAGCAGCTTGGACGGGTGGGGCAATCAGCCCCAGCATTTT.

This clonotype was recorded at least ten times. This chain uses TRBV5-1 with TRBJ1-4, with D unclear. Per the germline V gene, CDR1 is SGHRS and CDR2 is YFSETQ. Trimming shortened V by 1 base and J by 0 bases, and 7 bases separated the two germline ends. The CDR3 totals 15 residues. The DNA for the CDR3 is TGCGCCAGCAGCTTGTTGGGGTCAACTAATGAAAAACTGTTTTTT. It yields the protein CASSLLGSTNEKLFF.

This clonotype was counted many times. This rearrangement joins TRBV20-1 to TRBJ2-7; 7 bases map to TRBD2. This CDR3 contains 13 residues. Germline V gene data show CDR1 as DFQATT and CDR2 as SNEGSKA (reference sequence). Trimming removed 5 bases from V and 6 bases from J; junction bases left unmatched: 10. The CDR3 spells CSALRTSSGEQYF. CDR3 DNA sequence: TGCAGTGCTCTTAGGACTAGTTCGGGCGAGCAGTACTTC.

In its sample, this clonotype was seen many times. The V and J genes are TRBV28 and TRBJ2-1; maybe TRBD2 (6 bases). The length of the CDR3 is 12 residues. V lost 10 bases and J 4 bases, leaving 11 bases between the germline ends. The V gene's germline CDR1 is MDHEN and CDR2 SYDVKM. The CDR3 sequence: CATTGLYNEQFF. The CDR3 nucleotides are TGTGCCACCACGGGACTTTACAATGAGCAGTTCTTC.

Ten or more counts support this clonotype. The genes are TRBV15 and TRBJ1-1, with D hard to call. The germline CDR1 and CDR2 sequences are LNHNV and YYDKDF (reference sequence). V was clipped by 2 bases and J by 1 base, with 5 bases between them. The CDR3 consists of 13 residues. The CDR3 bases are TGTGCCACCAGCAGATCAGAGAACACTGAAGCTTTCTTT. Translation gives CATSRSENTEAFF.

V gene TRBV12-3 or TRBV12-4 combines with J gene TRBJ2-7, with a possible D match to TRBD1 (5 bases). There are 13 residues in the CDR3. V was pared by 8 bases and J by 1 base, with 12 bases between. The DNA for the CDR3 is TGTGCCAGCGGCCAGGGATTATCCTACGAGCAGTACTTC. This sequence encodes CASGQGLSYEQYF.

This clonotype was counted many times. The chain recombines TRBV20-1 with TRBJ1-2; TRBD1 is a possible D gene (6 bases). The CDR3 is 15 amino acids. The germline CDR1 and CDR2 sequences are DFQATT and SNEGSKA (reference sequence). V lost 0 bases, J lost 1 base, and 12 bases lay in between. CDR3 protein: CSARDGQLINYGYTF. The CDR3 bases are TGCAGTGCTAGAGACGGACAGTTAATTAACTATGGCTACACCTTC.

The J gene is TRBJ2-7, the V gene TRBV4-2; D may be TRBD1 or TRBD2 (5 bases each). Trimming pared 3 bases from V and 1 base from J, leaving 10 bases between. The CDR3 is 14 amino acids. From germline, CDR1 is LGHNA and CDR2 YNFKEQ. CDR3 bases: TGTGCCAGCAGCCAGGAGGACACTTCCTACGAGCAGTACTTC. Translation: CASSQEDTSYEQYF.

The chain carries TRBV4-2 and TRBJ2-6, with TRBD2 matching over 11 bases. This CDR3 spans 18 amino acids. Germline V gene lookup returns CDR1 LGHNA and CDR2 YNFKEQ. V shed 4 bases and J 3 bases; nucleotides not matched to a gene: 8. The CDR3 spells CASSRGTSGRRGANVLTF. CDR3 nucleotide sequence: TGTGCCAGCAGCCGTGGCACTAGCGGGAGACGTGGGGCCAACGTCCTGACTTTC.

This clonotype came up a few times. The genes are TRBV7-9 and TRBJ1-1; 11 bases match TRBD1. Germline V gene sequence: CDR1 SEHNR, CDR2 FQNEAQ (reference sequence). The V segment lost 4 bases and the J segment 4 bases; nucleotides outside the gene matches: 2. CDR3 size: 14 residues. DNA of the CDR3: TGTGCCAGCAGCTGGGACAGGGGGGGCACTGAAGCTTTCTTT. Encoded protein: CASSWDRGGTEAFF.

The J gene is TRBJ2-7, the V gene TRBV10-3, with D possibly called TRBD1 or TRBD2 (6 bases each). V lost 7 bases, J lost 0 bases, and 13 bases lay in between. CDR1 is ENHRY, CDR2 SYGVKD, per germline. This CDR3 comprises 14 residues. The CDR3 spells CAINPGASSYEQYF. In nucleotides, the CDR3 is TGTGCCATCAATCCGGGGGCCTCCTCCTACGAGCAGTACTTC.

This clonotype came up many times. The chain joins TRBV6-4 to TRBJ2-2; D remains unclear. CDR3 length: 13 residues. Trimming left V 3 bases short and J 8 bases short, with 10 bases between. CDR1 and CDR2 (germline): MRHNA, SNTAGT. DNA of the CDR3: TGTGCCAGCAGTGAAGGAGAGTCGGGGGAGCTGTTTTTT. It yields the protein CASSEGESGELFF.

The chain joins TRBV12-3 or TRBV12-4 to TRBJ2-7; perhaps D is TRBD1 or TRBD2 (5 bases each). The CDR3 covers 16 residues. Trimming stripped 4 bases from V and 0 bases from J, with 16 bases between. The CDR3, as DNA: TGTGCCAGCAGTTGGGGCTGGGGGAGAAGCTCCTACGAGCAGTACTTC. It is translated as CASSWGWGRSSYEQYF.

V gene TRBV5-1 combines with J gene TRBJ2-1; 10 nucleotides align to TRBD1. The germline V gene encodes CDR1 SGHRS and CDR2 YFSETQ. The CDR3 totals 15 residues. V was clipped by 4 bases and J by 6 bases; unmatched bases: 7. The CDR3 loop reads CASSPDRGLGNEQFF. In DNA form, the CDR3 reads TGCGCCAGCAGCCCTGACAGGGGGCTGGGCAATGAGCAGTTCTTC. Together with reference TRBV5-1 and TRBJ2-1, the CDR3 gives the full variable domain: KAGVTQTPRYLIKTRGQQVTLSCSPISGHRSVSWYQQTPGQGLQFLFEYFSETQRNKGNFPGRFSGRQFSNSRSEMNVSTLELGDSALYLCASSPDRGLGNEQFFGPGTRLTVL.

In its sample, this clonotype was seen a few times. The gene calls are TRBV27 and TRBJ2-1; 7 nucleotides align to TRBD2. From germline, CDR1 is MNHEY and CDR2 SMNVEV (reference sequence). The V gene end was trimmed by 7 bases and the J gene end by 2 bases; junction bases not matched to a gene: 11. The CDR3 contains 16 residues. The CDR3 region is CASTPILAGPYNEQFF. In DNA form, the CDR3 reads TGTGCCAGCACCCCCATCTTAGCGGGTCCCTACAATGAGCAGTTCTTC.

The chain combines TRBV7-8 with TRBJ2-3; D not certain. CDR1 and CDR2 from the germline V gene are SGHVS and FQNEAQ. V was trimmed by 3 bases and J by 2 bases, leaving 12 bases between them. This CDR3 is built from 15 residues. The CDR3 region has the DNA TGTGCCAGCAGCTTGACCGAGGATTTCACAGATACGCAGTATTTT. It yields the protein CASSLTEDFTDTQYF.

The rearrangement joins TRBV7-2 to TRBJ1-1, with no clear D. This CDR3 is 15 amino acids long. Germline V CDR1 and CDR2: SGHTA, FQGNSA. V was clipped by 1 base and J by 0 bases, with 9 bases between them. The CDR3 region has the DNA TGTGCCAGCAGCTTAGGGTACAGCCTGAACACTGAAGCTTTCTTT. Its translation is CASSLGYSLNTEAFF.

This clonotype was found many times. The V and J genes are TRBV6-2 or TRBV6-3 and TRBJ1-1; D not resolved. This CDR3 spans 13 amino acids. The V gene lost 10 bases and the J gene lost 0 bases, with 12 bases spanning the gap. CDR1 is MNHEY and CDR2 is SVGEGT in the germline V gene. The CDR3 region is CATEGWMNTEAFF. The CDR3 bases are TGTGCCACGGAAGGGTGGATGAACACTGAAGCTTTCTTT.

This clonotype was counted many times. The V and J genes are TRBV2 and TRBJ1-1, with D hard to call. V was trimmed by 1 base and J by 4 bases, leaving 10 bases between them. This CDR3 has 14 amino acids. Germline CDR1 is SNHLY and CDR2 is FYNNEI. For the CDR3, the DNA is TGTGCCAGCAGTGAAGGACGGACCCTCACTGAAGCTTTCTTT. It is translated as CASSEGRTLTEAFF.

This clonotype was recorded many times. The V call is TRBV5-1, the J call TRBJ2-3, with TRBD2 matching 13 bases. In germline, CDR1 is SGHRS, CDR2 YFSETQ. CDR3 size: 17 residues. The trim removed 0 bases at V and 6 bases at J, leaving 7 bases unmatched. CDR3 in DNA: TGCGCCAGCAGCTTGGGTGCAGGACTAGCGGGAGTGGATACGCAGTATTTT. It specifies CASSLGAGLAGVDTQYF.

The V gene is TRBV12-3 or TRBV12-4, the J gene TRBJ2-3; D is perhaps TRBD1 (6 bases). V lost 6 bases, J lost 0 bases, and 19 bases lay in between. The CDR3 is 17 residues long. In nucleotides, the CDR3 is TGTGCCAGCAGCCCTAACCAGAGGACAGCCAGCACAGATACGCAGTATTTT. Its translation is CASSPNQRTASTDTQYF.

Written as DNA, the CDR3 is TGCAGTGCTAGAGAGGTGTGGGGACAGGGGAACACCGGGGAGCTGTTTTTT. Protein: CSAREVWGQGNTGELFF. This rearrangement joins TRBV20-1 to TRBJ2-2, with TRBD1 matching 9 bases. Looked up from germline, CDR1 is DFQATT and CDR2 is SNEGSKA (reference sequence). The CDR3 is 17 residues long. The J segment lost 1 base and the V segment lost 0 bases, leaving 6 bases of the junction unmatched.

There are a few counts of this clonotype. The V gene is TRBV6-1, the J gene TRBJ1-1; no firm D call. Germline-derived CDR1 and CDR2 are MNHNS and SASEGT. V was trimmed by 7 bases and J by 0 bases, leaving 12 bases between them. The CDR3 runs to 14 residues. CDR3 DNA: TGTGCCAGCAACGGGCAGGTCATGAACACTGAAGCTTTCTTT. As protein: CASNGQVMNTEAFF.

This clonotype has ten or more counts. The chain recombines TRBV20-1 with TRBJ1-6; tentatively, D is TRBD1 (5 bases). V lost 0 bases, J lost 9 bases, and 15 bases lay in between. The CDR3 has 15 amino acids. Germline CDR1 DFQATT, CDR2 SNEGSKA (reference sequence). DNA for the CDR3: TGCAGTGCTAGAGATTTCAGGGTTAGGTTTTCACCCCTCCACTTT. It yields the protein CSARDFRVRFSPLHF.

This clonotype came up many times. The chain joins TRBV6-2 or TRBV6-3 to TRBJ2-3, with 8 bases matching TRBD2. CDR3 length equals 16 residues. J lost 1 base, V lost 5 bases, and 8 bases had no gene match. Germline V gives CDR1 MNHEY, CDR2 SVGEGT. CDR3 nucleotides: TGTGCCAGCAGTCCACTAGCGGTCCTGGGCACAGATACGCAGTATTTT. It encodes CASSPLAVLGTDTQYF.

J is TRBJ2-1 and V is TRBV20-1, with TRBD2 identical over 10 bases. The germline gives CDR1 DFQATT, CDR2 SNEGSKA (reference sequence). Trimming at V came to 5 bases and at J to 6 bases, leaving 4 bases not matched to a gene. This CDR3 comprises 13 residues. CDR3 residues: CSAASGGVNEQFF. Written as DNA, the CDR3 is TGCAGTGCTGCCAGCGGGGGGGTCAATGAGCAGTTCTTC.